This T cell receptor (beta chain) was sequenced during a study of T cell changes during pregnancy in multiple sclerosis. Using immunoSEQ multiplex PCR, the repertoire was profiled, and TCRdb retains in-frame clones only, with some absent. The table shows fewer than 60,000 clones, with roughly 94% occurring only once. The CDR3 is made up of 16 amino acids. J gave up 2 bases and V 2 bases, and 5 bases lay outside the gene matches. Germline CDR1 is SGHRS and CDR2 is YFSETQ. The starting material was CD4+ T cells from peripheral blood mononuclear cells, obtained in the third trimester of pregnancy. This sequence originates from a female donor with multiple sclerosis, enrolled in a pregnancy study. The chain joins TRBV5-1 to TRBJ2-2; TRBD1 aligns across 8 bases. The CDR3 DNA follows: TGCGCCAGCAGCTTAAGGACAGGGATTAACACCGGGGAGCTGTTTTTT. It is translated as CASSLRTGINTGELFF. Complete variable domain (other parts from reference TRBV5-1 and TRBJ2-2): KAGVTQTPRYLIKTRGQQVTLSCSPISGHRSVSWYQQTPGQGLQFLFEYFSETQRNKGNFPGRFSGRQFSNSRSEMNVSTLELGDSALYLCASSLRTGINTGELFFGEGSRLTVL.